This T cell receptor beta chain was found in a study of blood T cell repertoires in COVID-19. About the research overall: The origin of the acute and convalescent COVID-19 samples was the United States, Italy and Spain. PBMCs, B-cell-depleted T cells, or T cells were the source of the cDNA or gDNA that made up the material.

The V gene's germline CDR1 is SNHLY and CDR2 FYNNEI. The CDR3 runs 13 residues. The V end was cut by 8 bases, the J end by 0 bases, with 10 bases between. Under the authors' procedure: Nucleated cell counts were estimated from reference gene primer amplification. Assay used: immunoSEQ multiplex PCR; TCRdb lists only in-frame clones, some missing. V and J calls and clone size follow that table, whereas D and trimming were derived from the DNA. This sample carries tens of thousands of clones, approximately 84% of them seen once, and the ten largest clones take about a third. V gene TRBV2 combines with J gene TRBJ1-1, with D perhaps matching TRBD1 (6 bases). Sequencing was performed on peripheral blood. The TCR comes from a man between 65 and 85 years old with acute or convalescent COVID-19. This CDR3 is CASRTEMNTEAFF. As DNA, the CDR3 is TGTGCCAGCCGGACAGAGATGAACACTGAAGCTTTCTTT.